This T cell receptor beta chain derives from a study of blood T cell repertoires in COVID-19. Germline values: CDR1 GTSNPN, CDR2 SVGIG (reference sequence). This CDR3 has 13 residues. Between the trimmed V and J ends, which lost 0 bases and 9 bases, there was a span of 15 bases. Recovery meant two consecutive negative NP/OP PCR tests, professional clearance, or resolved symptoms. Some clones are missing from TCRdb's copy, which holds only in-frame ones; the method was immunoSEQ multiplex PCR. The table lists 150,000 or so clones, about four fifths of them singletons. The chain carries TRBV30 and TRBJ2-7, with D tentatively TRBD1 (5 bases). Material for sequencing was PBMCs or T cells enriched from blood (not recorded which). The clonotype originates from a woman aged 55 to 70 who had recovered from COVID-19. CDR3 sequence: CAWSVPGGAGQYF. CDR3 DNA: TGTGCCTGGAGTGTACCGGGTGGGGCAGGGCAGTACTTC.